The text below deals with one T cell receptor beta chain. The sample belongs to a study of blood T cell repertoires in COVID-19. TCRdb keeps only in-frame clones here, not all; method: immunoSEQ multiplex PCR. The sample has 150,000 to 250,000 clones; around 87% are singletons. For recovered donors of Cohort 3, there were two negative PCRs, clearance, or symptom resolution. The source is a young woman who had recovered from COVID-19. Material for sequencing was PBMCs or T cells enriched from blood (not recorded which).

CDR3 nucleotides: TGTGCCAGCAGTCCCGAGCGGGGGGTCCTCCACGAGCAGTACTTC. This encodes CASSPERGVLHEQYF. The chain recombines TRBV27 with TRBJ2-7; TRBD2 agrees at 9 bases. The CDR3 runs to 15 residues. With V trimmed by 5 bases and J by 5 bases, 10 bases remained unmatched. The germline CDR1 and CDR2 sequences are MNHEY and SMNVEV (reference sequence).